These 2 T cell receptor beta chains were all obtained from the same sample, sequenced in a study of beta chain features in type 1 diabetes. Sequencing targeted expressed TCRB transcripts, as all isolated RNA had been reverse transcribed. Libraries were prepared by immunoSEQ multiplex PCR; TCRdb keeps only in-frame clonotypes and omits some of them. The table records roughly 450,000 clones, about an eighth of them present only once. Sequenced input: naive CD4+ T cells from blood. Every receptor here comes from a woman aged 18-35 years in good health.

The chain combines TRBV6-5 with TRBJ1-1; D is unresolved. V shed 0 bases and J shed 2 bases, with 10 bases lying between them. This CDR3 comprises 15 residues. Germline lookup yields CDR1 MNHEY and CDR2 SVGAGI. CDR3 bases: TGTGCCAGCAGTTACTCGAGCCGGGTAAACACTGAAGCTTTCTTT. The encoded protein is CASSYSSRVNTEAFF.

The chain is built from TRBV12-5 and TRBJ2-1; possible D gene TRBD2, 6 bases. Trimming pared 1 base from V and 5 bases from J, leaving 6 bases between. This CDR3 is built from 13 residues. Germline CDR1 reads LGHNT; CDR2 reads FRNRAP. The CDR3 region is CASGLGEDNEQFF. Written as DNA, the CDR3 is TGTGCTAGTGGTTTGGGGGAGGACAATGAGCAGTTCTTC.